What follows are 27 T cell receptor beta chains derived from one specimen sequenced in a study of cytomegalovirus exposure and HLA in healthy donors. Use of 60 Vbeta and 13 Jbeta primers characterized the PCR. Clones were sequenced by immunoSEQ multiplex PCR, and TCRdb holds only the in-frame ones, with some missing. The sample has under 200,000 clones, around 83% seen once. The material sequenced was PBMCs. All receptors derive from a woman aged 18-30 years in good health and CMV-seronegative.

The rearrangement joins TRBV5-8 to TRBJ2-7, with TRBD2 matching 11 bases. The CDR3 totals 15 residues. J lost 0 bases, V lost 4 bases, and 3 bases had no gene match. CDR1 SGHTS and CDR2 YDEGEE come from the germline V gene. The CDR3, as DNA: TGTGCCAGCAGCGTGGGACTAGCGGTCTCCTACGAGCAGTACTTC. Translating gives CASSVGLAVSYEQYF.

The table lists this clone with a count of one. V and J are TRBV19 and TRBJ1-3, with 7 bases aligning to TRBD1. CDR3 size: 13 residues. Germline CDR1 reads LNHDA; CDR2 reads SQIVND (reference sequence). With V trimmed by 3 bases and J by 4 bases, 0 bases remained unmatched. CDR3 protein: CASSMTGGNTIYF. For the CDR3, the DNA is TGTGCCAGTAGTATGACAGGGGGAAACACCATATATTTT.

V gene TRBV7-7 combines with J gene TRBJ2-2; 10 nucleotides align to TRBD1. The germline V gene encodes CDR1 SSHAT and CDR2 FNYEAQ (reference sequence). Trimming took 3 bases from V and 3 from J; bases not matched to a gene: 4. CDR3 size: 16 residues. The CDR3 protein is CASSLTGTGDTGELFF. DNA of the CDR3: TGTGCCAGCAGCTTGACCGGGACAGGGGACACCGGGGAGCTGTTTTTT.

This rearrangement joins TRBV5-1 to TRBJ1-4, with 10 positions matching TRBD1. The CDR3 consists of 17 residues. Germline CDR1 SGHRS, CDR2 YFSETQ. After removal of 2 bases from V and 2 bases from J, the junction contained 6 bases not matched to a gene. This CDR3 reads CASSFLGQGRTNEKLFF. The CDR3 bases are TGCGCCAGCAGCTTTCTGGGACAGGGGCGGACTAATGAAAAACTGTTTTTT.

The rearrangement joins TRBV30 to TRBJ2-7; D is possibly TRBD1 (5 bases). The germline gives CDR1 GTSNPN, CDR2 SVGIG (reference sequence). Between the trimmed V and J ends, which lost 0 bases and 4 bases, there was a span of 10 bases. This CDR3 contains 13 residues. The CDR3 bases are TGTGCCTGGAGTGTAGCTCAGGGTTACGAGCAGTACTTC. Translation: CAWSVAQGYEQYF.

V usage is TRBV4-2 and J usage is TRBJ2-3; 9 bases map to TRBD1. Per germline, CDR1 LGHNA and CDR2 YNFKEQ. The CDR3 contains 13 residues. V shed 5 bases, J shed 7 bases, and the junction held 4 bases outside the gene matches. CDR3 nucleotides: TGTGCCAGCAGCGGCGACAGGGGGAATACGCAGTATTTT. Amino acid sequence: CASSGDRGNTQYF.

This chain links TRBV6-5 with TRBJ2-5; 9 nucleotides align to TRBD2. This CDR3 is 16 amino acids long. The trim removed 4 bases at V and 4 bases at J, leaving 10 bases unmatched. Looked up from germline, CDR1 is MNHEY and CDR2 is SVGAGI. In DNA, the CDR3 is TGTGCCAGCAGTTCCGCGGGAGGGCCCTCTAGAGAGACCCAGTACTTC. It encodes CASSSAGGPSRETQYF.

This clone was counted a few times. This rearrangement joins TRBV4-3 to TRBJ1-2, with D hard to call. Deletions cut 2 bases from V and 4 bases from J, with 17 bases between. Germline values: CDR1 LGHNA, CDR2 YSLEER. The CDR3 runs 16 residues. This CDR3 is CASSQILRGAGYGYTF. The CDR3 nucleotides are TGCGCCAGCAGCCAAATATTACGGGGTGCGGGCTATGGCTACACCTTC.

This clone appeared a single time. The chain carries TRBV7-8 and TRBJ2-1; D may be TRBD1 (6 bases). The CDR3 spans 15 residues. V lost 4 bases and J 6 bases, leaving 16 bases between the germline ends. CDR1 SGHVS and CDR2 FQNEAQ come from the germline V gene. The CDR3 sequence: CASSSGESGGNEQFF. CDR3 DNA: TGTGCCAGCAGCTCAGGGGAAAGTGGGGGCAATGAGCAGTTCTTC.

V usage is TRBV4-3 and J usage is TRBJ1-4; D remains ambiguous. CDR3 length: 15 amino acids. The germline V gene has CDR1 LGHNA and CDR2 YSLEER. Trimming removed 2 bases at V and 0 bases at J, with 7 bases between. For the CDR3, the DNA is TGCGCCAGCAGCCAACAACGAGCAACTAATGAAAAACTGTTTTTT. Protein: CASSQQRATNEKLFF.

The J gene is TRBJ2-7, the V gene TRBV21-1; the table's D gene call, TRBD2, was not cross checked with the DNA. TRBV21-1 has pseudogene status. The CDR3 extends over 15 amino acids. The CDR3 DNA reads TGTGCCAGCAGCACGATAACTAGCGGGACCTACGAGCAGTACTTC. Its protein product is CASSTITSGTYEQYF.

In this sample, this clone turned up once. This rearrangement joins TRBV4-3 to TRBJ1-3; D unresolved. The CDR3 is 16 amino acids. V shed 4 bases and J shed 9 bases, with 22 bases lying between them. CDR1 is LGHNA and CDR2 is YSLEER in the germline V gene. This CDR3 reads CASSPSRVVPEVTIYF. The CDR3, as DNA: TGCGCCAGCAGCCCCTCCCGGGTGGTACCGGAGGTCACCATATATTTT.

The chain is built from TRBV4-3 and TRBJ1-4, with D unclear. V lost 1 base and J 0 bases, leaving 9 bases between the germline ends. The V gene's germline CDR1 is LGHNA and CDR2 YSLEER. This CDR3 region has 16 residues. CDR3 coding DNA: TGCGCCAGCAGCCAAGTTGTGCGTACAACTAATGAAAAACTGTTTTTT. Protein sequence: CASSQVVRTTNEKLFF.

V gene TRBV21-1 combines with J gene TRBJ2-7; the table's TRBD1 call for D was not verified on the DNA. TRBV21-1 represents a pseudogene. This CDR3 has 14 amino acids. The CDR3 spells CASSKFRGRYEQYV. The CDR3 DNA follows: TGTGCCAGCAGCAAATTCAGGGGTAGATACGAGCAGTACGTC.

The V gene is TRBV6-1, the J gene TRBJ2-1; D unresolved. Between the trimmed V and J ends, which lost 2 bases and 5 bases, there was a span of 10 bases. Germline V gene data show CDR1 as MNHNS and CDR2 as SASEGT. There are 14 residues in the CDR3. CDR3 loop: CASSERRNNNEQFF. The CDR3 bases are TGTGCCAGCAGTGAAAGGCGGAACAACAATGAGCAGTTCTTC.

DNA for the CDR3: TGTGCCAGCAGCCCCCGACTAGCGGGTGGGTCCTACGAGCAGTACTTC. Protein product: CASSPRLAGGSYEQYF. The V gene is TRBV7-9, the J gene TRBJ2-7; 10 bases line up with TRBD2. The ends lost 5 bases at V and 1 base at J; junction bases unmatched: 8. This CDR3 region has 16 residues. Per the germline V gene, CDR1 is SEHNR and CDR2 is FQNEAQ (reference sequence).

The rearrangement uses TRBV19 and TRBJ1-1; 8 bases match TRBD1. After removal of 8 bases from V and 3 bases from J, the junction contained 20 bases not matched to a gene. The CDR3 contains 18 residues. The germline CDR1 and CDR2 sequences are LNHDA and SQIVND (reference sequence). The CDR3 nucleotides are TGTGCCAGTTGGCCTAACCGGGCAGGGGGCACGGAGGACACTGAAGCTTTCTTT. Its translation: CASWPNRAGGTEDTEAFF.

The chain links TRBV4-3 to TRBJ1-2, with 8 bases identical to TRBD1. V dropped 0 bases and J dropped 6; count of bases not matched to a gene: 9. CDR1 is LGHNA, CDR2 YSLEER, per germline. This CDR3 has 16 amino acids. For the CDR3, the DNA is TGCGCCAGCAGCCAAGATGGAGGGACAGGTGGTGATGGCTACACCTTC. Its translation is CASSQDGGTGGDGYTF.

A single count supports this clone. The chain uses TRBV11-3 and TRBJ2-1; TRBD2 matches 8 bases. The length of the CDR3 is 15 residues. Germline V CDR1 and CDR2: SGHNT, YENEEA. J lost 6 bases, V lost 2 bases, and 6 bases had no gene match. The CDR3 protein is CASSLRGSGGNEQFF. The CDR3 DNA reads TGTGCCAGCAGCTTACGGGGCAGCGGGGGCAATGAGCAGTTCTTC.

The rearrangement links TRBV6-5 to TRBJ2-3, with 11 bases identical to TRBD1. V shed 6 bases and J 3 bases; nucleotides not matched to a gene: 2. This CDR3 contains 14 residues. Germline CDR1 reads MNHEY; CDR2 reads SVGAGI. As DNA, the CDR3 is TGTGCCAGCAGACGGGACAGGGGGACAGATACGCAGTATTTT. Translating gives CASRRDRGTDTQYF.

V and J are TRBV7-2 and TRBJ2-1; 11 positions match TRBD1. The CDR3 extends over 17 amino acids. Trimming removed 4 bases from V and 1 base from J; junction bases left unmatched: 6. In germline, CDR1 is SGHTA, CDR2 FQGNSA. The CDR3 sequence is CASSWAGTGGSYNEQFF. CDR3 nucleotides: TGTGCCAGCAGCTGGGCGGGGACAGGGGGTTCCTACAATGAGCAGTTCTTC.

The rearrangement joins TRBV15 to TRBJ2-7; possible D gene TRBD1, 5 bases. Germline V gives CDR1 LNHNV, CDR2 YYDKDF (reference sequence). V was clipped by 1 base and J by 4 bases, with 11 bases between them. The CDR3 runs to 14 residues. CDR3 protein: CATSRAGQGYEQYV. The CDR3 DNA reads as TGTGCCACCAGCAGAGCAGGTCAGGGTTACGAGCAGTACGTC.

This rearrangement joins TRBV5-8 to TRBJ2-1, with 9 bases fitting TRBD2. The CDR3 loop spans 16 amino acids. CDR1 and CDR2 from the germline V gene are SGHTS and YDEGEE. Trimming at V came to 5 bases and at J to 9 bases, leaving 15 bases not matched to a gene. CDR3 sequence: CASRFEPGLASSEQFF. In DNA, the CDR3 is TGTGCCAGCAGATTCGAACCGGGACTAGCTTCTTCTGAGCAGTTCTTC.

The J gene is TRBJ2-1, the V gene TRBV11-2, with TRBD2 matching 8 bases. V was pared by 1 base and J by 6 bases, with 5 bases of the junction left unmatched. This CDR3 is 15 amino acids long. Germline CDR1 reads SGHAT; CDR2 reads FQNNGV. In DNA form, the CDR3 reads TGTGCCAGCAGCTTAGCAGCGGGAGCAGCCAATGAGCAGTTCTTC. This codes for CASSLAAGAANEQFF. The complete variable domain, with remaining parts taken from reference TRBV11-2 and TRBJ2-1, reads EAGVAQSPRYKIIEKRQSVAFWCNPISGHATLYWYQQILGQGPKLLIQFQNNGVVDDSQLPKDRFSAERLKGVDSTLKIQPAKLEDSAVYLCASSLAAGAANEQFFGPGTRLTVL.

The V and J genes are TRBV21-1 and TRBJ2-1; the D call in the table, TRBD1, was not verified against the DNA. TRBV21-1 is listed as a pseudogene. The CDR3 is made up of 14 amino acids. As DNA, the CDR3 is TGTGCCAGCAGCTCCCGGGACAGGGGGTTTGAGCAGTTCTTC. Encoded protein: CASSSRDRGFEQFF.

The gene calls are TRBV7-2 and TRBJ2-1, with TRBD1 identical over 7 bases. V lost 1 base, J lost 7 bases, and 4 bases stayed unmatched. CDR3 size: 14 residues. Germline V lookup: CDR1 SGHTA, CDR2 FQGNSA. The CDR3 sequence: CASSLGTGSNEQFF. In DNA, the CDR3 is TGTGCCAGCAGCTTAGGGACAGGTTCTAATGAGCAGTTCTTC.

Only a few counts were recorded for this clone. The gene calls are TRBV28 and TRBJ1-1; D is unresolved. Germline CDR1 and CDR2: MDHEN and SYDVKM. This CDR3 comprises 12 residues. Deletions cut 8 bases from V and 1 base from J, with 8 bases between. The CDR3 here is CASGQKNTEAFF. The CDR3 DNA follows: TGTGCCAGCGGCCAGAAGAACACTGAAGCTTTCTTT.